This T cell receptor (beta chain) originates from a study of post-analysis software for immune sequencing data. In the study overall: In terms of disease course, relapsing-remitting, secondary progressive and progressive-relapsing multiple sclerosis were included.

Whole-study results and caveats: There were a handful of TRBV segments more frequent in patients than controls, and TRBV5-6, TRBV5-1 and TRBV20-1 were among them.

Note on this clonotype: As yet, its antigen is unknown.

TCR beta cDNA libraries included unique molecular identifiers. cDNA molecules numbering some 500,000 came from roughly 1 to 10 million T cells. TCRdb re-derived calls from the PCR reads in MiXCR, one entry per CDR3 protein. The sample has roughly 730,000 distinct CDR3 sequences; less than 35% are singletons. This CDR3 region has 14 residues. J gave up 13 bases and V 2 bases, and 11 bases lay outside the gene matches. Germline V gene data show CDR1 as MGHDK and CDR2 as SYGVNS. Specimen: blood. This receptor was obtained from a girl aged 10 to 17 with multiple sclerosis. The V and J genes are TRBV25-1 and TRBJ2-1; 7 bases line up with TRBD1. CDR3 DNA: TGTGCCAGCAGTGAAGCCGGGACAGTTAAGGTCCAGTTCTTC. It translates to CASSEAGTVKVQFF.